One and the same sample provided the 13 T cell receptor beta chains below, sequenced in a study of T-cell reconstitution after alpha-beta-depleted transplantation in children. Using unique molecular identifiers, the investigators prepared the TCRbeta library. MiXCR, applied by TCRdb to the PCR reads, yields one record per CDR3 protein. The sample shows some 600,000 distinct CDR3 sequences, 15% to 20% of them seen only once. Here the sequenced sample was PBMCs from the stem cell graft donor, taken from the stem cell graft. The receptors here all came from a human donor who donated a stem cell graft to a child with acute myeloid leukemia.

A few counts support this clonotype. The genes are TRBV12-3 or TRBV12-4 and TRBJ2-1, with 10 bases aligning to TRBD2. This CDR3 is 20 amino acids long. V lost 3 bases, J lost 0 bases, and 14 bases stayed unmatched. The CDR3 DNA reads as TGTGCCAGCAGTTTGCCGAAAACTAGCGGGGTCCCGAGCTCCTACAATGAGCAGTTCTTC. Its translation is CASSLPKTSGVPSSYNEQFF.

The chain carries TRBV30 and TRBJ2-5; 7 nucleotides align to TRBD2. The CDR3 is 13 amino acids. Germline V gives CDR1 GTSNPN, CDR2 SVGIG (reference sequence). Trimming took 3 bases from V and 2 from J; bases not matched to a gene: 3. DNA for the CDR3: TGTGCCTGGAGCAGCGGGGCACAAGAGACCCAGTACTTC. Amino acids: CAWSSGAQETQYF.

There are many counts of this clonotype. The J gene is TRBJ1-1, the V gene TRBV6-6; tentative D call: TRBD1 (6 bases). The CDR3 contains 13 residues. Trimming left V 6 bases short and J 3 bases short, with 11 bases between. The germline gives CDR1 MNHNY, CDR2 SVGAGI (reference sequence). CDR3 sequence reads: CASSWGHDTEAFF. The CDR3 bases are TGTGCCAGCAGCTGGGGGCACGACACTGAAGCTTTCTTT.

This chain connects TRBV10-3 to TRBJ2-2, with 13 bases that match TRBD2. The CDR3 is 15 residues long. Trimming took 6 bases from V and 4 from J; bases not matched to a gene: 2. Per germline, CDR1 ENHRY and CDR2 SYGVKD. CDR3 nucleotide sequence: TGTGCCATCAGAAGGACTAGCGGGGGCACCGGGGAGCTGTTTTTT. Amino acids: CAIRRTSGGTGELFF.

This clonotype has at least ten counts. This chain links TRBV29-1 with TRBJ1-4; D gene uncertain. The ends were cut back, 7 bases at V and 5 bases at J, with 14 bases in the middle. CDR1 SQVTM and CDR2 ANQGSEA come from the germline V gene. This CDR3 contains 13 residues. The CDR3 is CSARPGENEKLFF. In nucleotides, the CDR3 is TGCAGCGCCCGCCCGGGTGAGAATGAAAAACTGTTTTTT.

This clonotype was counted many times. V is TRBV12-3 or TRBV12-4 and J is TRBJ2-5; tentative D call: TRBD1 (5 bases). The CDR3 contains 15 residues. V shed 3 bases and J shed 7 bases, with 18 bases lying between them. The CDR3 reads CASSFGGARLGTQYF. Written as DNA, the CDR3 is TGTGCCAGCAGTTTCGGTGGGGCCCGACTCGGGACCCAGTACTTC.

Remarks on this clonotype: It may be a read error: a sequence one base away is much more abundant. The chain links TRBV6-2 or TRBV6-3 to TRBJ2-5; tentative D call: TRBD2 (5 bases). CDR1 and CDR2 (germline): MNHEY, SVGEGT. The CDR3 spans 14 residues. This CDR3 is CATSSPGSQETQYF. For the CDR3, the DNA is TGTGCCACCAGTTCTCCGGGATCTCAAGAGACCCAGTACTTC.

J is TRBJ2-7 and V is TRBV6-1, with D unclear. The CDR3 has 14 residues. Trimming left V 3 bases short and J 3 bases short, with 12 bases between. The germline CDR1 and CDR2 sequences are MNHNS and SASEGT. Here the CDR3 DNA reads TGTGCCAGCAGTGATGGTGGTTGGGGCTACGAGCAGTACTTC. It yields the protein CASSDGGWGYEQYF.

The V and J genes are TRBV7-9 and TRBJ2-3, with TRBD1 as a possible D gene (5 bases). The CDR3 totals 15 residues. The V end was cut by 3 bases, the J end by 6 bases, with 16 bases between. From germline, CDR1 is SEHNR and CDR2 FQNEAQ (reference sequence). The CDR3 loop is CASSFPNSQGDTQYF. The CDR3 region has the DNA TGTGCCAGCAGCTTCCCCAACAGCCAGGGTGATACGCAGTATTTT.

The rearrangement links TRBV11-2 to TRBJ1-4; D may be TRBD1 (6 bases). The V end was cut by 5 bases, the J end by 4 bases, with 14 bases between. The CDR3 extends over 15 amino acids. The germline CDR1 and CDR2 sequences are SGHAT and FQNNGV. CDR3 region: CASSLWVRGNEKLFF. The CDR3 coding sequence is TGTGCCAGCAGCCTGTGGGTCAGGGGTAATGAAAAACTGTTTTTT.

This clonotype was observed at least ten times. The V call is TRBV20-1, the J call TRBJ2-5, with D unclear. V was pared by 6 bases and J by 7 bases, with 18 bases between. Germline lookup yields CDR1 DFQATT and CDR2 SNEGSKA (reference sequence). The CDR3 runs 13 residues. CDR3 sequence reads: CSAARLTEGTQYF. CDR3 nucleotide sequence: TGCAGTGCCGCCCGACTTACCGAAGGGACCCAGTACTTC.

This clonotype was recorded a few times. The chain's CDR3 is CASSWDRGRERDTQYF. As DNA, the CDR3 is TGTGCCAGCAGCTGGGACAGGGGGCGCGAGAGGGATACGCAGTATTTT. The rearrangement links TRBV7-9 to TRBJ2-3, with 12 bases fitting TRBD1. The CDR3 has 16 amino acids. Germline V gives CDR1 SEHNR, CDR2 FQNEAQ (reference sequence). Germline trimming cut 4 bases from V and 6 bases from J; bases unmatched to any gene: 8.

This clonotype was detected many times. This chain uses TRBV20-1 with TRBJ2-4; D uncertain. The V gene's germline CDR1 is DFQATT and CDR2 SNEGSKA (reference sequence). This CDR3 is built from 14 residues. Trimming stripped 1 base from V and 0 bases from J, with 7 bases between. The CDR3 sequence is CSARARLAKNIQYF. The CDR3 nucleotides read TGCAGTGCTAGAGCACGACTAGCCAAAAACATTCAGTACTTC.